The 25 T cell receptor beta chains given below trace back to one sample, sequenced in a study of T cells after posttransplantation cyclophosphamide. Profiling relied on immunoSEQ multiplex PCR, and the TCRdb table lists in-frame clones only, not all of them. This sample has fewer than 2,500 clones; approximately 94% occur once, and the top ten carry under 3.5%. What was sequenced was CD4+ T cells sorted from bone marrow. The receptors here all came from a woman aged 45-59 years in good health and a related stem cell transplant donor.

The chain combines TRBV30 with TRBJ2-3; weak D call: TRBD2 (6 bases). This CDR3 spans 14 amino acids. Germline assignment: CDR1 GTSNPN and CDR2 SVGIG (reference sequence). Trimming cost V 2 bases and J 0 bases, with 9 bases left between them. CDR3 in DNA: TGTGCCTGGAGTCGGGAGTTGAGCACAGATACGCAGTATTTT. Residues: CAWSRELSTDTQYF. Combining the CDR3 with reference TRBV30 and TRBJ2-3 gives the whole variable domain SQTIHQWPATLVQPVGSPLSLECTVEGTSNPNLYWYRQAAGRGLQLLFYSVGIGQISSEVPQNLSASRPQDRQFILSSKKLLLSDSGFYLCAWSRELSTDTQYFGPGTRLTVL.

In its sample, this clone was seen once. The V gene is TRBV6-5, the J gene TRBJ1-1; 7 positions match TRBD1. With 2 bases clipped from V and 5 bases from J, the junction kept 5 bases outside the gene matches. This CDR3 has 14 residues. Germline values: CDR1 MNHEY, CDR2 SVGAGI. The CDR3 here is CASSYTTGETEAFF. The DNA for the CDR3 is TGTGCCAGCAGTTACACCACAGGGGAAACTGAAGCTTTCTTT.

The chain carries TRBV9 and TRBJ2-7; D gene ambiguous. The CDR3 is 14 residues long. Germline CDR1 is SGDLS and CDR2 is YYNGEE. Trimming removed 4 bases at V and 1 base at J, with 12 bases between. The DNA for the CDR3 is TGTGCCAGCAGCCCTTCCCCCGTATCCTACGAGCAGTACTTC. Translated: CASSPSPVSYEQYF.

This chain uses TRBV18 with TRBJ2-4, with 7 bases aligning to TRBD1. Germline CDR1 and CDR2: KGHSH and LQKENI. CDR3 size: 14 residues. Germline trimming cut 3 bases from V and 7 bases from J; bases unmatched to any gene: 6. The DNA for the CDR3 is TGTGCCAGCTCACCGCCCGGGACAGCGAACATTCAGTACTTC. As protein: CASSPPGTANIQYF.

The sample holds one count of this clone. V usage is TRBV28 and J usage is TRBJ1-4; the match to TRBD1 covers 8 bases. J lost 12 bases, V lost 2 bases, and 17 bases had no gene match. The CDR3 is 17 amino acids. The germline gives CDR1 MDHEN, CDR2 SYDVKM. The CDR3 nucleotides are TGTGCCAGCAGTTTACCCCAGGGGGCTGCTTCTAGGGTGGAACTGTTTTTT. It translates to CASSLPQGAASRVELFF.

The chain employs TRBV11-2 and TRBJ2-1, with TRBD2 identical over 8 bases. CDR3 size: 14 residues. V lost 4 bases, J lost 6 bases, and 5 bases stayed unmatched. Germline V lookup: CDR1 SGHAT, CDR2 FQNNGV. CDR3 amino acids: CASSSTGLANEQFF. CDR3 DNA: TGTGCCAGCAGCTCGACCGGACTAGCCAATGAGCAGTTCTTC.

Of note for this clone: Other DNA sequences in the sample encode the same CDR3. The J gene is TRBJ1-6, the V gene TRBV25-1; no firm D call. The CDR3 covers 16 residues. The V end was cut by 4 bases, the J end by 1 base, with 11 bases between. In germline, CDR1 is MGHDK, CDR2 SYGVNS. The CDR3 here is CASSAYTGSYNSPLHF. DNA for the CDR3: TGTGCCAGCAGTGCCTATACGGGGTCCTATAATTCACCCCTCCACTTT.

The chain couples TRBV5-1 to TRBJ2-2; D is uncertain. V lost 0 bases and J 4 bases, leaving 7 bases between the germline ends. The CDR3 runs 14 residues. Germline CDR1 and CDR2: SGHRS and YFSETQ. CDR3 loop: CASSLDEPTGELFF. The CDR3 nucleotides are TGCGCCAGCAGCTTGGACGAGCCCACCGGGGAGCTGTTTTTT.

The chain joins TRBV5-1 to TRBJ2-1; D perhaps matches TRBD1 (6 bases). CDR3 length: 16 residues. Germline V gene lookup returns CDR1 SGHRS and CDR2 YFSETQ. Trimming cost V 2 bases and J 2 bases, with 14 bases left between them. CDR3 in DNA: TGCGCCAGCAGCTTAGGGGGAACGTTCGCCTACAATGAGCAGTTCTTC. Its protein is CASSLGGTFAYNEQFF.

DNA for the CDR3: TGTGCCCGCACCTTAGACTATAATTCACCCCTCCACTTT. It yields the protein CARTLDYNSPLHF. The V gene is TRBV2, the J gene TRBJ1-6; D is unresolved. Germline V gene sequence: CDR1 SNHLY, CDR2 FYNNEI. The CDR3 consists of 13 residues. V was trimmed by 11 bases and J by 3 bases, leaving 11 bases between them. Together with reference TRBV2 and TRBJ1-6, the CDR3 gives the full variable domain: EPEVTQTPSHQVTQMGQEVILRCVPISNHLYFYWYRQILGQKVEFLVSFYNNEISEKSEIFDDQFSVERPDGSNFTLKIRSTKLEDSAMYFCARTLDYNSPLHFGNGTRLTVT.

This chain joins TRBV5-6 and TRBJ1-6, with D possibly matching TRBD1 (6 bases). V shed 6 bases and J shed 0 bases, with 19 bases lying between them. The CDR3 consists of 18 residues. Germline CDR1 is SGHDT and CDR2 is YYEEEE. The DNA for the CDR3 is TGTGCCAGCACTATAGGGGCAGGGACAAGCTCCTATAATTCACCCCTCCACTTT. It codes for CASTIGAGTSSYNSPLHF.

CDR3 sequence: CATSRLAGSTDTQYF. DNA for the CDR3: TGTGCCACCAGCAGACTAGCGGGTAGCACAGATACGCAGTATTTT. V and J are TRBV15 and TRBJ2-3; 8 bases are shared with TRBD2. Germline CDR1 reads LNHNV; CDR2 reads YYDKDF (reference sequence). This CDR3 comprises 15 residues. Losses at the gene ends were 2 bases for V and 0 bases for J; bases not matched to a gene: 1.

The chain carries TRBV5-1 and TRBJ2-7, with 13 positions matching TRBD2. This CDR3 region has 16 residues. Germline V gene data show CDR1 as SGHRS and CDR2 as YFSETQ. The ends lost 4 bases at V and 5 bases at J; junction bases unmatched: 9. The CDR3 here is CASSAEGLAGVDEQYF. Here the CDR3 DNA reads TGCGCCAGCAGCGCCGAAGGACTAGCGGGAGTAGACGAGCAGTACTTC.

The chain joins TRBV5-4 to TRBJ1-1, with D unresolved. The V end was cut by 1 base, the J end by 0 bases, with 7 bases between. The CDR3 totals 14 residues. From germline, CDR1 is SGHNT and CDR2 YYREEE (reference sequence). CDR3: CASSLSQLNTEAFF. Written as DNA, the CDR3 is TGTGCCAGCAGCTTGTCGCAGTTGAACACTGAAGCTTTCTTT.

V usage is TRBV7-6 and J usage is TRBJ2-7, with D hard to call. Germline V gene data show CDR1 as SGHVS and CDR2 as FNYEAQ. V was pared by 5 bases and J by 7 bases, with 18 bases between. This CDR3 contains 14 residues. The CDR3 loop reads CASSPPDSSGEQYF. The CDR3, as DNA: TGTGCCAGCAGCCCCCCCGACTCGTCCGGGGAGCAGTACTTC.

The chain is built from TRBV7-3 and TRBJ1-6; the match to TRBD1 covers 9 bases. The CDR3 is 16 residues long. Trimming took 2 bases from V and 9 from J; bases not matched to a gene: 8. Germline V gives CDR1 SGHTA, CDR2 FQGTGA. The CDR3 here is CASSLGGQGSGSPLHF. CDR3 DNA sequence: TGTGCCAGCAGCTTAGGGGGACAGGGCTCGGGTTCACCCCTCCACTTT.

The rearrangement uses TRBV7-2 and TRBJ1-5, with a tentative D call TRBD1 (6 bases). CDR3 size: 15 residues. Germline-derived CDR1 and CDR2 are SGHTA and FQGNSA. V shed 2 bases and J shed 4 bases, with 12 bases lying between them. CDR3 bases: TGTGCCAGCAGCTTATGGATAGGGGGAAATCAGCCCCAGCATTTT. It specifies CASSLWIGGNQPQHF.

The V call is TRBV10-3, the J call TRBJ2-3; maybe TRBD1 (7 bases). V lost 6 bases and J lost 6, with 16 bases in between. The CDR3 runs to 14 residues. Germline assignment: CDR1 ENHRY and CDR2 SYGVKD. DNA of the CDR3: TGTGCCATCAGGGGCAGGGGGGTCATTGATACGCAGTATTTT. Translating gives CAIRGRGVIDTQYF.

The chain is built from TRBV21-1 and TRBJ2-2; TRBD1, the table's D call, lacks a check against the DNA. TRBV21-1 is flagged as a pseudogene. The CDR3 length is 15 residues. In DNA form, the CDR3 reads TGTGCCAGCTCCCCGGGACAGGGGGCGGCCGGGGAGCTGTTTTTT. Protein: CASSPGQGAAGELFF.

The V call is TRBV30, the J call TRBJ2-2, with 9 bases lining up with TRBD2. CDR3 size: 14 residues. CDR1 and CDR2 (germline): GTSNPN, SVGIG (reference sequence). V lost 0 bases and J lost 5; bases outside the gene matches: 1. The DNA for the CDR3 is TGTGCCTGGAGTGTAGCGGGAGGAACCGGGGAGCTGTTTTTT. Encoded protein: CAWSVAGGTGELFF.

The chain has TRBV5-1 and TRBJ2-7, with 8 bases aligning to TRBD1. CDR3 size: 16 residues. The germline gives CDR1 SGHRS, CDR2 YFSETQ. V shed 7 bases, J shed 0 bases, and the junction held 12 bases outside the gene matches. The CDR3 coding sequence is TGCGCCAGCCGTCTTCCCGCCGGGACAGGCTCCTACGAGCAGTACTTC. Translated: CASRLPAGTGSYEQYF.

J is TRBJ2-5 and V is TRBV5-1; D ambiguous. The CDR3 loop spans 13 amino acids. CDR1 is SGHRS and CDR2 is YFSETQ in the germline V gene. The V end lost 5 bases, the J end lost 5 bases, and 13 bases lay between the germline ends. CDR3 DNA sequence: TGCGCCAGCAGTTTACCAACTATGGAGACCCAGTACTTC. Translating it yields CASSLPTMETQYF.

The chain has TRBV19 and TRBJ1-6; 8 positions agree with TRBD1. V was pared by 10 bases and J by 5 bases, with 7 bases of the junction left unmatched. Germline V gives CDR1 LNHDA, CDR2 SQIVND (reference sequence). The CDR3 runs 14 residues. The chain's CDR3 is CATTGGKNNSPLHF. For the CDR3, the DNA is TGTGCCACTACAGGGGGGAAGAATAATTCACCCCTCCACTTT.

This chain connects TRBV7-8 to TRBJ1-4, with TRBD1 matching 9 bases. Germline CDR1 and CDR2: SGHVS and FQNEAQ. The trim removed 4 bases at V and 8 bases at J, leaving 11 bases unmatched. CDR3 length: 16 residues. DNA of the CDR3: TGTGCCAGCAGCTACACGCAGACAGGGGGTCCGGAAAAACTGTTTTTT. Translating it yields CASSYTQTGGPEKLFF.

V and J are TRBV7-2 and TRBJ1-2; possible D gene TRBD1, 6 bases. Trimming left V 4 bases short and J 11 bases short, with 17 bases between. The CDR3 has 13 residues. CDR1 is SGHTA and CDR2 is FQGNSA in the germline V gene. This chain's CDR3 is CASSSTDGRGYTF. The CDR3 region has the DNA TGTGCCAGCAGCTCAACGGACGGAAGGGGGTACACCTTC.